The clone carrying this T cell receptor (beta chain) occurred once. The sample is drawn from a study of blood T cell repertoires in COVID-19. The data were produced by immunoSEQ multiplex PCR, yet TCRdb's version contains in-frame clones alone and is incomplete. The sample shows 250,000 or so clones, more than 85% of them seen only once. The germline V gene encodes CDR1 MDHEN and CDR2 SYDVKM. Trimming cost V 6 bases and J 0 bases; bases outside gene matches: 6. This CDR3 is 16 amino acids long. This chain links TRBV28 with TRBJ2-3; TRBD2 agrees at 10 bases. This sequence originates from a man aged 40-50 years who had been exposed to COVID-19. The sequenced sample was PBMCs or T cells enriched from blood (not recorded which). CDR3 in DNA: TGTGCCAGCAGGGGGCCTAGCGGGAGTAGCACAGATACGCAGTATTTT. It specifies CASRGPSGSSTDTQYF.